This entry describes one T cell receptor (beta chain). Its antigen is not known. An end of the junction differs from the germline gene, which may be a read error. These data are taken from a study of T cells and Merkel cell carcinoma outcomes. Study-level results: Reportedly, T-cell repertoire with density predicts Merkel cell carcinoma outcomes.

The data were produced by immunoSEQ multiplex PCR, yet TCRdb's version contains in-frame clones alone and is incomplete. Found here are about 6,500 clones, 90% of them singletons; the top ten hold around 2.7%. The sequenced sample was tumor tissue from Merkel cell carcinoma. This clonotype was sampled from a human donor with Merkel cell carcinoma.

CDR3 sequence: CASSPGGAVDTQYF. CDR3 DNA sequence: TGTGCCAGCAGCCCCGGGGGGGCGGTGGATACGCAGTATTTT. The chain recombines TRBV5-1 with TRBJ2-3, with 8 bases lining up with TRBD2. Germline CDR1 and CDR2: SGHRS and YFSETQ. CDR3 length: 14 amino acids. The whole variable domain, filled in from reference TRBV5-1 and TRBJ2-3, reads KAGVTQTPRYLIKTRGQQVTLSCSPISGHRSVSWYQQTPGQGLQFLFEYFSETQRNKGNFPGRFSGRQFSNSRSEMNVSTLELGDSALYLCASSPGGAVDTQYFGPGTRLTVL.